These 13 T cell receptor beta chains were sequenced from one sample in a study of T cell repertoires in cytomegalovirus infection. In TCRdb, the reads were re-called with MiXCR into one record per CDR3 protein. The sample comprises 630,000 or so distinct CDR3 sequences, 24% of which are singletons, and 7% to 9% rests with the top ten. The sample was CD8+ T cells from PBMCs. Every receptor here comes from a human donor in good health (CMV status not recorded). Some clones in this sample may be carry-over from other donors' samples.

The V and J genes are TRBV7-9 and TRBJ2-5; 12 positions match TRBD2. With 4 bases clipped from V and 1 base from J, the junction kept 4 bases outside the gene matches. The CDR3 totals 16 residues. The germline gives CDR1 SEHNR, CDR2 FQNEAQ (reference sequence). CDR3 protein: CASSSGLAGIQETQYF. The CDR3 coding sequence is TGTGCCAGCAGCTCAGGACTAGCGGGGATCCAAGAGACCCAGTACTTC.

J is TRBJ2-1 and V is TRBV20-1; a weak D match, TRBD2 (6 bases). The CDR3 loop spans 14 amino acids. Germline lookup yields CDR1 DFQATT and CDR2 SNEGSKA (reference sequence). V was clipped by 4 bases and J by 3 bases, with 13 bases between them. The CDR3 DNA is TGCAGTGCTAAAGCACTAGCAGACTACAATGAGCAGTTCTTC. Encoded protein: CSAKALADYNEQFF.

The table lists this clonotype with many counts. The V gene is TRBV6-5, the J gene TRBJ1-3, with D uncertain. V gave up 0 bases and J gave up 0 bases, with 9 bases separating them. The CDR3 extends over 16 amino acids. The germline gives CDR1 MNHEY, CDR2 SVGAGI. The CDR3: CASSYSKGVSGNTIYF. The CDR3 DNA reads TGTGCCAGCAGTTACTCGAAGGGTGTCTCTGGAAACACCATATATTTT.

This clonotype turned up a few times. This chain connects TRBV19 to TRBJ2-3, with D possibly TRBD1 on 6 matching bases. V lost 5 bases and J lost 0, with 12 bases in between. Germline-derived CDR1 and CDR2 are LNHDA and SQIVND (reference sequence). The length of the CDR3 is 15 residues. CDR3 coding DNA: TGTGCCAGTAGTGCCCGGGACACCAGCACAGATACGCAGTATTTT. It encodes CASSARDTSTDTQYF.

The chain is built from TRBV10-3 and TRBJ2-7, with D perhaps TRBD1 (5 bases). This CDR3 has 13 residues. The V end lost 10 bases, the J end lost 0 bases, and 13 bases lay between the germline ends. Germline CDR1 is ENHRY and CDR2 is SYGVKD. The CDR3 here is CATRSDSSYEQYF. The CDR3 nucleotides read TGTGCCACCAGATCTGACAGCTCCTACGAGCAGTACTTC.

The V call is TRBV7-9, the J call TRBJ1-2, with D possibly matching TRBD1 (5 bases). CDR3 length equals 13 residues. Germline CDR1 and CDR2: SEHNR and FQNEAQ (reference sequence). The V end lost 5 bases, the J end lost 4 bases, and 11 bases lay between the germline ends. The CDR3 DNA reads TGTGCCAGCAGCACGGGACTAGCCTATGGCTACACCTTC. Protein: CASSTGLAYGYTF.

This clonotype was observed at least ten times. This chain uses TRBV7-2 with TRBJ1-1, with a possible D match to TRBD1 (5 bases). The germline CDR1 and CDR2 sequences are SGHTA and FQGNSA. This CDR3 is built from 15 residues. V was trimmed by 7 bases and J by 5 bases, leaving 20 bases between them. The CDR3: CASTDRGGSWTEAFF. DNA of the CDR3: TGTGCCAGCACCGATAGGGGCGGGAGCTGGACTGAAGCTTTCTTT.

Comment on this clonotype: Just one base apart from a much larger clone, this may be a read error. This chain links TRBV6-1 with TRBJ2-1, with a weak D call TRBD2 (5 bases). The ends were cut back, 8 bases at V and 0 bases at J, with 14 bases in the middle. CDR1 and CDR2 from the germline V gene are MNHNS and SASEGT. This CDR3 has 15 residues. The CDR3 region is CASQIGRDSYNEQFF. CDR3 DNA: TGTGCCAGCCAAATAGGGAGAGACTCCTACAATGAGCAGTTCTTC.

A few counts support this clonotype. The gene calls are TRBV14 and TRBJ1-1; D perhaps matches TRBD1 (5 bases). The CDR3 is 14 amino acids. Trimming stripped 5 bases from V and 5 bases from J, with 15 bases between. The V gene's germline CDR1 is SGHDN and CDR2 FVKESK. The chain's CDR3 is CASSVVWGSTEAFF. The CDR3 DNA is TGTGCCAGCAGCGTCGTGTGGGGCTCGACTGAAGCTTTCTTT.

The genes are TRBV7-2 and TRBJ2-2; no reliable D call. The CDR3 totals 13 residues. Germline CDR1 reads SGHTA; CDR2 reads FQGNSA. Trimming removed 3 bases at V and 6 bases at J, with 8 bases between. Written as DNA, the CDR3 is TGTGCCAGCAGCTTTACCGTCCCCGGGGAGCTGTTTTTT. As protein: CASSFTVPGELFF.

To note about this clonotype: A much more abundant neighbour one base away suggests this may be a read error. This chain joins TRBV28 and TRBJ1-5; TRBD1 matches at 7 bases. The V gene's germline CDR1 is MDHEN and CDR2 SYDVKM. This CDR3 has 15 amino acids. The CDR3 sequence is CANSTSTGDYQPQHF. The CDR3 coding sequence is TGTGCCAACAGTACCTCCACAGGGGATTATCAGCCCCAGCATTTT.

This clonotype is a singleton in its sample. The rearrangement links TRBV19 to TRBJ2-7; D gene uncertain. Trimming removed 4 bases at V and 3 bases at J, with 16 bases between. There are 15 residues in the CDR3. CDR1 is LNHDA, CDR2 SQIVND, per germline (reference sequence). In nucleotides, the CDR3 is TGTGCCAGTAGTACTCTGGACCTCGTTAACTACGAGCAGTACGTC. Translating gives CASSTLDLVNYEQYV.

This clonotype turned up a few times. The chain employs TRBV28 and TRBJ1-2; D is unclear. There are 14 residues in the CDR3. Trimming cost V 4 bases and J 6 bases, with 15 bases left between them. CDR1 is MDHEN and CDR2 is SYDVKM in the germline V gene. The CDR3 DNA sequence: TGTGCCAGCAGTTCCCCCCTAATTCGGGATGGCTACACCTTC. Protein: CASSSPLIRDGYTF.